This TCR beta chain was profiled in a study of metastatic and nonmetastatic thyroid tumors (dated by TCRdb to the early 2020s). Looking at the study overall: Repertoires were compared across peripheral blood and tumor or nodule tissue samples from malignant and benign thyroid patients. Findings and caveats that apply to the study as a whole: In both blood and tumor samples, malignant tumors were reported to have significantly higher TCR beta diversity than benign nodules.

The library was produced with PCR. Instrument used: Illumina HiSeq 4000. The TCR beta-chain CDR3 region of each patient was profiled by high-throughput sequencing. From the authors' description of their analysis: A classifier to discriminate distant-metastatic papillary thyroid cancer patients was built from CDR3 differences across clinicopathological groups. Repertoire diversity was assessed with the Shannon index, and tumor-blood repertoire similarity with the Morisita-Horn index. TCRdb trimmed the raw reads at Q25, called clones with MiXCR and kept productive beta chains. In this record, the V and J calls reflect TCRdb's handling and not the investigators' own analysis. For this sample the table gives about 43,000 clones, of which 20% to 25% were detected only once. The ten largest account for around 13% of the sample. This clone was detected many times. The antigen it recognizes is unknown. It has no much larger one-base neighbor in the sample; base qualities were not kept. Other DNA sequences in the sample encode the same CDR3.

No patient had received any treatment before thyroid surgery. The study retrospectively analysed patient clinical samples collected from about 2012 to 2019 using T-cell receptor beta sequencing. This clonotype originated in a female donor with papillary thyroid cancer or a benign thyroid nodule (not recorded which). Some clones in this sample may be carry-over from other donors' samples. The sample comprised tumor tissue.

The DNA sequence follows: TGTGCCAGCAGCCTGGGGGGGCAGGGGGCTTCACCCCTCCACTTT. Translated, it reads CASSLGGQGASPLHF. The chain uses TRBV28 and TRBJ1-6, and TRBD1 matches 8 of the central bases. Sequences MDHEN (CDR1) and SYDVKM (CDR2) are obtained from the germline V gene. The CDR3 runs 15 amino acids, cysteine and phenylalanine included. Solely the CDR3 DNA is kept, with 45 bases framed from the first base. V loses 6 bases at its end and J loses 9 bases; junction bases beyond the gene matches: 10.